The clone carrying this TCR beta chain was recorded only once. Its target is unknown. The sample is drawn from a study of T cell responses to AZD1222 COVID-19 vaccine. Study-wide results and caveats: Baseline testing showed seropositivity in only a handful of AZD1222 recipients. Most donors were white British and more were female, and clonal diversity was possibly underestimated.

Using immunoSEQ multiplex PCR, the repertoire was profiled, and TCRdb retains in-frame clones only, with some absent. This table has about 110,000 clones, about 85% appearing once. Combined were second doses at about 4 or about 12 weeks. The CDR3 is 15 residues long. V dropped 5 bases and J dropped 0; count of bases not matched to a gene: 4. Germline V gives CDR1 LNHNV, CDR2 YYDKDF (reference sequence). The genes are TRBV15 and TRBJ2-7; the match to TRBD1 covers 10 bases. This clonotype was sampled from an adult who received the AZD1222 COVID-19 vaccine. Here the sequenced sample was peripheral blood, taken 28 days after the second AZD1222 dose. This CDR3 is CATSWGQGNSYEQYF. The CDR3 DNA reads as TGTGCCACCAGCTGGGGACAGGGGAACTCCTACGAGCAGTACTTC.